This T cell receptor (beta chain) was profiled in a study of cytotoxic CD8 clonotypes in ibrutinib-treated CLL. This clone was counted a few times. Using immunoSEQ multiplex PCR, the repertoire was profiled, and TCRdb retains in-frame clones only, with some absent. The sample includes about 20,000 clones, approximately 81% seen only once; the top ten take about 7.2%. CDR1 and CDR2 from the germline V gene are SGDLS and YYNGEE. Between the trimmed V and J ends, which lost 3 bases and 4 bases, there was a span of 7 bases. The length of the CDR3 is 12 residues. The sequences come from PBMCs, collected before ibrutinib treatment. The TCR sequence derives from a human donor with chronic lymphocytic leukemia. The rearrangement joins TRBV9 to TRBJ1-2; D gene ambiguous. The CDR3: CASSGIGYGYTF. CDR3 coding DNA: TGTGCCAGCAGCGGAATCGGCTATGGCTACACCTTC.